These 26 T cell receptor beta chains originate from one sample sequenced in a study of shared clonotypes between healthy human individuals. Here immunoSEQ multiplex PCR was the method, and the copy in TCRdb shows in-frame clones only, minus some. This sample has some 500,000 clones, with roughly four fifths found just once. Input material: PBMCs. The receptors stem from a woman aged 40 to 55 in good health. Some clones in this sample may be carry-over from other donors' samples.

This chain joins TRBV6-9 and TRBJ1-1; D unresolved. CDR1 and CDR2 from the germline V gene are MNHGY and SVAAGI. The CDR3 loop spans 12 amino acids. Trimming shortened V by 7 bases and J by 2 bases, and 8 bases separated the two germline ends. CDR3 coding DNA: TGTGCCAGCACCCAACTAAACACTGAAGCTTTCTTT. As protein: CASTQLNTEAFF.

This clone appeared once. This chain uses TRBV7-9 with TRBJ2-6; no clear D gene. The germline CDR1 and CDR2 sequences are SEHNR and FQNEAQ (reference sequence). The CDR3 has 16 residues. V shed 3 bases and J shed 2 bases, with 11 bases lying between them. The CDR3 is CASSLGRTPGANVLTF. CDR3 DNA: TGTGCCAGCAGCTTGGGCAGGACCCCTGGGGCCAACGTCCTGACTTTC.

Concerning this clone itself: This likely stems from a read error, as it lies one base from a far larger clone. Written as DNA, the CDR3 is TGTGCCTGGAGTTTACGAGGCGAGCAGTACTTC. This gives the protein CAWSLRGEQYF. The chain recombines TRBV30 with TRBJ2-7; D unresolved. The CDR3 length is 11 residues. V lost 2 bases, J lost 6 bases, and 8 bases lay in between. Germline V gives CDR1 GTSNPN, CDR2 SVGIG (reference sequence).

Of note for this clone: This likely traces to a read error, being one base from a far larger clone. The chain uses TRBV30 and TRBJ1-1, with D unclear. CDR3 length: 13 amino acids. The germline CDR1 and CDR2 sequences are GTSNPN and SVGIG (reference sequence). CDR3 protein: CAWDRNENTEASF. For the CDR3, the DNA is TGTGCCTGGGACCGTAATGAGAACACTGAAGCTTCCTTT.

This clone was observed at least ten times. The same CDR3 arises from other DNA sequences in this sample as well. The chain carries TRBV30 and TRBJ2-7, with TRBD2 matching over 7 bases. Germline V gene sequence: CDR1 GTSNPN, CDR2 SVGIG (reference sequence). CDR3 length: 12 amino acids. V gave up 1 base and J gave up 4 bases; unmatched junction bases: 1. DNA for the CDR3: TGTGCCTGGAGTGGGGGGGGTTACGAGCAGTACTTC. Translation: CAWSGGGYEQYF. The whole variable domain, filled in from reference TRBV30 and TRBJ2-7, reads SQTIHQWPATLVQPVGSPLSLECTVEGTSNPNLYWYRQAAGRGLQLLFYSVGIGQISSEVPQNLSASRPQDRQFILSSKKLLLSDSGFYLCAWSGGGYEQYFGPGTRLTVT.

The chain is built from TRBV5-1 and TRBJ2-7; the D is unclear. The CDR3 totals 12 residues. Germline CDR1 is SGHRS and CDR2 is YFSETQ. Deletions cut 5 bases from V and 5 bases from J, with 11 bases between. In nucleotides, the CDR3 is TGCGCCAGCAGTGCATTTGGCCACGAGCAGTACTTC. As protein: CASSAFGHEQYF.

The V and J genes are TRBV7-2 and TRBJ2-4; the D gene is possibly TRBD2 (6 bases). The CDR3 length is 16 residues. CDR1 and CDR2 from the germline V gene are SGHTA and FQGNSA. Trimming left V 5 bases short and J 0 bases short, with 14 bases between. The CDR3 protein is CASSLRAGLAKNIQYF. CDR3 bases: TGTGCCAGCAGCCTGAGAGCGGGCCTAGCCAAAAACATTCAGTACTTC.

The chain carries TRBV7-8 and TRBJ2-7; tentative D call: TRBD2 (6 bases). Germline V gene sequence: CDR1 SGHVS, CDR2 FQNEAQ. CDR3 length: 12 residues. The V end lost 6 bases, the J end lost 3 bases, and 9 bases lay between the germline ends. The CDR3 DNA follows: TGTGCCAGCAGAACCGGGAGCTACGAGCAGTACTTC. Translated: CASRTGSYEQYF.

This clone was observed a handful of times. The CDR3 spells CASSLRDSETSPLHF. The CDR3 DNA is TGTGCCAGCAGCCTCCGGGACAGTGAGACTTCACCCCTCCACTTT. V gene TRBV9 combines with J gene TRBJ1-6; 7 bases fit TRBD1. Trimming removed 4 bases from V and 9 bases from J; junction bases left unmatched: 10. This CDR3 is 15 amino acids long. CDR1 and CDR2 (germline): SGDLS, YYNGEE.

This rearrangement joins TRBV11-2 to TRBJ2-3; 10 bases match TRBD2. Germline V CDR1 and CDR2: SGHAT, FQNNGV. V shed 3 bases and J 3 bases; nucleotides not matched to a gene: 6. The length of the CDR3 is 16 residues. In nucleotides, the CDR3 is TGTGCCAGCAGCTTGGAGCGGGAGGGGGGTACAGATACGCAGTATTTT. Encoded protein: CASSLEREGGTDTQYF.

The CDR3 reads CASSTGGTGGVAGGEQYF. DNA of the CDR3: TGTGCCAGCAGCACAGGCGGGACAGGGGGGGTAGCGGGAGGCGAGCAGTACTTC. The chain uses TRBV9 and TRBJ2-7; TRBD1 might be the D (11 bases). Trimming stripped 4 bases from V and 6 bases from J, with 29 bases between. The germline gives CDR1 SGDLS, CDR2 YYNGEE. The CDR3 extends over 18 amino acids.

This clone was observed once. The chain joins TRBV7-9 to TRBJ2-3, with no clear D. CDR1 and CDR2 (germline): SEHNR, FQNEAQ (reference sequence). Trimming took 4 bases from V and 3 from J, leaving 17 bases between them. The CDR3 has 16 residues. CDR3 region: CASSYPRASSTDTQYF. The CDR3 DNA reads as TGTGCCAGCAGCTACCCTAGGGCTAGTTCTACAGATACGCAGTATTTT.

This clone was detected ten times or more. Within the sample, other DNA sequences also encode this same CDR3. The CDR3 is CASSQGVARGYAFF. In nucleotides, the CDR3 is TGTGCCAGCAGCCAAGGTGTCGCCAGGGGGTATGCTTTCTTT. V is TRBV14 and J is TRBJ1-1, with 7 nucleotides matching TRBD1. The CDR3 has 14 amino acids. CDR1 is SGHDN, CDR2 FVKESK, per germline. The ends lost 1 base at V and 11 bases at J; junction bases unmatched: 10. Supplemented by reference TRBV14 and TRBJ1-1, the full variable domain reads EAGVTQFPSHSVIEKGQTVTLRCDPISGHDNLYWYRRVMGKEIKFLLHFVKESKQDESGMPNNRFLAERTGGTYSTLKVQPAELEDSGVYFCASSQGVARGYAFFGQGTRLTVV.

This clone was counted between two and nine times. The chain combines TRBV4-2 with TRBJ1-5, with 8 positions matching TRBD1. Looked up from germline, CDR1 is LGHNA and CDR2 is YNFKEQ. V was clipped by 4 bases and J by 2 bases; unmatched bases: 4. The CDR3 covers 15 residues. Here the CDR3 DNA reads TGTGCCAGCAGCCGACTGACAGGGGGCAATCAGCCCCAGCATTTT. It encodes CASSRLTGGNQPQHF.

This clone was seen many times. The sample contains more than one DNA sequence encoding this CDR3. The chain is built from TRBV4-1 and TRBJ2-3; 8 bases agree with TRBD2. Germline CDR1 MGHRA, CDR2 YSYEKL. Trimming removed 4 bases from V and 0 bases from J; junction bases left unmatched: 6. CDR3 size: 16 residues. CDR3 residues: CASSRALAGSTDTQYF. For the CDR3, the DNA is TGCGCCAGCAGCCGGGCCCTAGCGGGTAGCACAGATACGCAGTATTTT.

The chain couples TRBV7-9 to TRBJ2-7; the D is unclear. The CDR3 loop spans 15 amino acids. Germline V lookup: CDR1 SEHNR, CDR2 FQNEAQ (reference sequence). The germline V and J ends were trimmed by 2 bases and 0 bases, with 11 bases remaining between them. For the CDR3, the DNA is TGTGCCAGCAGCTTAACCCGGTTACCCTCCTACGAGCAGTACTTC. It translates to CASSLTRLPSYEQYF.

Details on this clone: The CDR3 carries no conserved terminal phenylalanine or tryptophan, so it likely arises from a read error. The V call is TRBV27, the J call TRBJ1-4; TRBD1 aligns across 10 bases. CDR3 length: 18 amino acids. The germline V gene encodes CDR1 MNHEY and CDR2 SMNVEV (reference sequence). With V trimmed by 2 bases and J by 0 bases, 6 bases remained unmatched. CDR3 bases: TGTGCCAGCAGTTTAGGGGGGACAGGGGCCTCAACTAATGAAAAACTGTTTCTT. Encoded protein: CASSLGGTGASTNEKLFL.

The genes are TRBV27 and TRBJ1-4, with TRBD1 matching over 9 bases. V trimming: 7 bases; J trimming: 7 bases; junction bases outside the gene matches: 7. Germline V lookup: CDR1 MNHEY, CDR2 SMNVEV (reference sequence). This CDR3 is built from 14 residues. As DNA, the CDR3 is TGTGCCAGCACCCAACAGGGGGCCTCTGAAAAACTGTTTTTT. Protein product: CASTQQGASEKLFF.

The CDR3 spells CASSPTGHSNQPQHF. CDR3 DNA sequence: TGCGCCAGCAGCCCGACAGGTCATAGCAATCAGCCCCAGCATTTT. This chain links TRBV4-1 with TRBJ1-5; maybe TRBD1 (6 bases). This CDR3 is built from 15 residues. The germline V gene has CDR1 MGHRA and CDR2 YSYEKL. V was pared by 4 bases and J by 0 bases, with 10 bases between.

This clone showed up just a few times. With only one base between it and a far larger clone, this is likely a read error. The chain combines TRBV18 with TRBJ1-4; maybe TRBD1 (6 bases). The CDR3 runs to 14 residues. Germline-derived CDR1 and CDR2 are KGHSH and LQKENI. The CDR3 region is CASSPRGGDEKLVF. The CDR3 bases are TGTGCCAGCTCACCACGAGGGGGGGACGAAAAACTGGTTTTT.

The genes are TRBV29-1 and TRBJ2-3, with 9 bases that match TRBD2. Germline loops: CDR1 SQVTM, CDR2 ANQGSEA. J lost 2 bases, V lost 5 bases, and 8 bases had no gene match. The CDR3 covers 15 residues. CDR3 DNA: TGCAGCGTTCGACCGAGCGGGAGGTTCACAGATACGCAGTATTTT. This gives the protein CSVRPSGRFTDTQYF.

The rearrangement links TRBV6-1 to TRBJ1-2, with D perhaps matching TRBD1 (6 bases). The length of the CDR3 is 13 residues. Per the germline V gene, CDR1 is MNHNS and CDR2 is SASEGT. Trimming shortened V by 8 bases and J by 4 bases, and 14 bases separated the two germline ends. CDR3: CASGGGFLYGYTF. CDR3 bases: TGTGCCAGCGGGGGCGGATTTCTCTATGGCTACACCTTC.

This chain uses TRBV28 with TRBJ2-7; possible D gene TRBD2, 6 bases. The V end lost 5 bases, the J end lost 5 bases, and 19 bases lay between the germline ends. The CDR3 runs to 15 residues. Germline loops: CDR1 MDHEN, CDR2 SYDVKM. The CDR3 sequence is CASSVRRDQIDEQYF. The CDR3 DNA sequence: TGTGCCAGCAGTGTCCGGCGGGACCAGATCGACGAGCAGTACTTC.

The V call is TRBV20-1, the J call TRBJ2-2; D is unresolved. CDR3 length: 11 residues. The germline V and J ends were trimmed by 5 bases and 6 bases, with 7 bases remaining between them. The germline gives CDR1 DFQATT, CDR2 SNEGSKA (reference sequence). The CDR3 coding sequence is TGCAGTGCTGCCCCCGCCGGGGAGCTGTTTTTT. This translates into CSAAPAGELFF.

About this clone: A much larger clone sits a single nucleotide away, making a read error possible. The rearrangement uses TRBV25-1 and TRBJ2-5; no definite D call. The V and J ends lost 5 bases and 5 bases respectively, with 6 bases between them. The CDR3 consists of 11 residues. The germline V gene encodes CDR1 MGHDK and CDR2 SYGVNS. CDR3 loop: CASSPVETQYF. For the CDR3, the DNA is TGTGCCAGCAGTCCAGTGGAGACCCAGTACTTC.

V gene TRBV6-4 combines with J gene TRBJ2-7; D is uncertain. The V gene's germline CDR1 is MRHNA and CDR2 SNTAGT. The length of the CDR3 is 14 residues. Deletions cut 3 bases from V and 3 bases from J, with 12 bases between. In DNA, the CDR3 is TGTGCCAGCAGTGAAGGTGAGGAACGCTACGAGCAGTACTTC. As protein: CASSEGEERYEQYF.